The 30 T cell receptor beta chains given below trace back to one sample, sequenced in a study of control samples from healthy donors and cancer patients. Using immunoSEQ multiplex PCR, the repertoire was profiled, and TCRdb retains in-frame clones only, with some absent. Of about 80,000 clones listed, just under 90% are singletons. The specimen was blood. The receptors originated from a man aged 45 to 65 in good health.

This sequence joins TRBV27 and TRBJ1-1; the D gene is possibly TRBD1 (6 bases). V was shortened by 4 bases and J by 5 bases, with 17 bases between the two germline ends. CDR3 length: 15 residues. Looked up from germline, CDR1 is MNHEY and CDR2 is SMNVEV (reference sequence). The CDR3: CASSSDRSRTTEAFF. DNA of the CDR3: TGTGCCAGCAGTTCAGACAGGTCTAGGACGACTGAAGCTTTCTTT.

V is TRBV14 and J is TRBJ1-2; possibly TRBD1 for D (5 bases). Germline V CDR1 and CDR2: SGHDN, FVKESK. V was clipped by 0 bases and J by 6 bases, with 11 bases between them. This CDR3 has 14 residues. This CDR3 reads CASSQDLAGNGYTF. The CDR3 DNA reads TGTGCCAGCAGCCAAGATCTAGCAGGGAATGGCTACACCTTC.

V and J are TRBV7-6 and TRBJ2-2; D is unresolved. Trimming removed 5 bases at V and 1 base at J, with 11 bases between. CDR1 is SGHVS and CDR2 is FNYEAQ in the germline V gene. The CDR3 loop spans 15 amino acids. CDR3 nucleotide sequence: TGTGCCAGCAGCCTTTGGACCCTGAACACCGGGGAGCTGTTTTTT. Translation gives CASSLWTLNTGELFF.

V and J are TRBV5-4 and TRBJ2-7; 7 bases line up with TRBD1. Germline CDR1 is SGHNT and CDR2 is YYREEE (reference sequence). V lost 2 bases and J lost 6; bases outside the gene matches: 5. The CDR3 length is 13 residues. In DNA form, the CDR3 reads TGTGCCAGCAGCTTTGGGCGACAGGGCGAGCAGTACTTC. Translated, it gives CASSFGRQGEQYF.

This chain uses TRBV19 with TRBJ2-7; D gene unclear. The CDR3 has 15 residues. Between the trimmed V and J ends, which lost 4 bases and 7 bases, there was a span of 20 bases. Germline lookup yields CDR1 LNHDA and CDR2 SQIVND (reference sequence). Here the CDR3 reads CASSTLQSWVEEQYF. Written as DNA, the CDR3 is TGTGCCAGTAGTACCCTACAGAGTTGGGTCGAAGAGCAGTACTTC.

This CDR3 is CSARVNTEAFF. In DNA, the CDR3 is TGCAGTGCTAGAGTGAACACTGAAGCTTTCTTT. The chain joins TRBV20-1 to TRBJ1-1; D remains unclear. This CDR3 comprises 11 residues. Deletions cut 1 base from V and 0 bases from J, with 0 bases between. The germline V gene encodes CDR1 DFQATT and CDR2 SNEGSKA (reference sequence).

CDR3 amino acids: CASSRQGISTEAFF. DNA of the CDR3: TGTGCCAGTAGTCGACAGGGAATAAGCACTGAAGCTTTCTTT. The rearrangement uses TRBV19 and TRBJ1-1; 7 nucleotides line up with TRBD1. Germline V gene sequence: CDR1 LNHDA, CDR2 SQIVND (reference sequence). The CDR3 sequence is 14 residues long. The ends lost 5 bases at V and 4 bases at J; junction bases unmatched: 7. The variable domain in full, completed from reference TRBV19 and TRBJ1-1, reads DGGITQSPKYLFRKEGQNVTLSCEQNLNHDAMYWYRQDPGQGLRLIYYSQIVNDFQKGDIAEGYSVSREKKESFPLTVTSAQKNPTAFYLCASSRQGISTEAFFGQGTRLTVV.

The J gene is TRBJ1-3, the V gene TRBV6-5; a weak D match, TRBD1 (5 bases). V was cut by 4 bases and J by 0 bases, with 10 bases left in between. CDR3 length: 15 amino acids. Germline loops: CDR1 MNHEY, CDR2 SVGAGI. The CDR3 sequence: CASSSDSNSGNTIYF. As DNA, the CDR3 is TGTGCCAGCAGTTCCGACAGTAACTCTGGAAACACCATATATTTT.

The chain carries TRBV19 and TRBJ1-1; maybe TRBD1 (5 bases). Trimming removed 4 bases from V and 4 bases from J, with 16 bases in between. This CDR3 comprises 15 residues. Germline-derived CDR1 and CDR2 are LNHDA and SQIVND (reference sequence). The CDR3 nucleotides read TGTGCCAGTAGTAAGGGGAGGGTTGATGGCACTGAAGCTTTCTTT. This codes for CASSKGRVDGTEAFF.

This chain uses TRBV18 with TRBJ2-7; unclear D gene. The V and J ends lost 3 bases and 1 base respectively, with 7 bases between them. The CDR3 spans 13 residues. Germline-derived CDR1 and CDR2 are KGHSH and LQKENI. CDR3 coding DNA: TGTGCCAGCTCACCGAGGTTATCCTACGAGCAGTACTTC. Translated, it gives CASSPRLSYEQYF.

The chain has TRBV24-1 and TRBJ2-1; D might be TRBD1 (5 bases). The CDR3 extends over 13 amino acids. Germline V gene lookup returns CDR1 KGHDR and CDR2 SFDVKD. V was clipped by 3 bases and J by 8 bases, with 10 bases between them. CDR3 protein: CATSDPGRYEQFF. CDR3 sequence (DNA): TGTGCCACCAGTGATCCAGGGCGGTATGAGCAGTTCTTC.

The chain couples TRBV11-2 to TRBJ1-2; D unclear. This CDR3 is 14 amino acids long. V dropped 0 bases and J dropped 2 bases, with 7 bases sitting between them. Germline lookup yields CDR1 SGHAT and CDR2 FQNNGV. CDR3 sequence: CASSLDPGNYGYTF. In nucleotides, the CDR3 is TGTGCCAGCAGCTTAGATCCAGGCAACTATGGCTACACCTTC.

This chain uses TRBV10-2 with TRBJ1-3; D unclear. The CDR3 spans 14 residues. The V gene lost 3 bases and the J gene lost 4 bases, with 10 bases spanning the gap. Germline CDR1 WSHSY, CDR2 SAAADI. The CDR3 nucleotides read TGCGCCAGCAGTGAAGTAGGCGTGGGAAACACCATATATTTT. Its protein product is CASSEVGVGNTIYF.

This chain links TRBV9 with TRBJ1-4, with 7 bases fitting TRBD1. Germline trimming cut 3 bases from V and 1 base from J; bases unmatched to any gene: 3. In germline, CDR1 is SGDLS, CDR2 YYNGEE. This CDR3 is 15 amino acids long. CDR3 sequence (DNA): TGTGCCAGCAGCGAGGCAGGGGGAACTAATGAAAAACTGTTTTTT. It codes for CASSEAGGTNEKLFF.

V usage is TRBV30 and J usage is TRBJ1-1; D is unresolved. CDR3 length: 11 residues. Between the trimmed V and J ends, which lost 6 bases and 5 bases, there was a span of 10 bases. Germline lookup yields CDR1 GTSNPN and CDR2 SVGIG (reference sequence). CDR3 nucleotides: TGTGCCTGTTCCCCTGATACTGAAGCTTTCTTT. Translating gives CACSPDTEAFF.

Within the sample, this clone is medium-sized (0.01 to 0.1%). V and J are TRBV2 and TRBJ1-5; D is ambiguous. CDR1 is SNHLY and CDR2 is FYNNEI in the germline V gene. The CDR3 totals 14 residues. V was shortened by 6 bases and J by 0 bases, with 9 bases between the two germline ends. CDR3 in amino acids: CASSRLNSNQPQHF. The CDR3 DNA sequence: TGTGCCAGCAGCAGACTGAATAGCAATCAGCCCCAGCATTTT.

V is TRBV5-4 and J is TRBJ2-1; D tentatively fits TRBD1 or TRBD2 (6 bases each). Germline-derived CDR1 and CDR2 are SGHNT and YYREEE (reference sequence). With 4 bases removed from V and 7 bases from J, the gap between germline ends came to 18 bases. This CDR3 has 15 amino acids. The CDR3, as DNA: TGTGCCAGCAGCCCCCGGGGGCTGGGTAGGAATGAGCAGTTCTTC. Translating it yields CASSPRGLGRNEQFF.

In the case of this clone: The sample carries other DNA sequences with the same CDR3. This chain links TRBV6-5 with TRBJ2-3, with D perhaps TRBD2 (6 bases). CDR1 and CDR2 from the germline V gene are MNHEY and SVGAGI. The V end lost 4 bases, the J end lost 3 bases, and 14 bases lay between the germline ends. The CDR3 is 15 residues long. The DNA of the CDR3 is TGTGCCAGCAGTTCCGGGGGTTTTTCGACAGATACGCAGTATTTT. This translates into CASSSGGFSTDTQYF.

J is TRBJ1-2 and V is TRBV12-3 or TRBV12-4; D unclear. The CDR3 sequence is 13 residues long. V was clipped by 5 bases and J by 6 bases, with 13 bases between them. The CDR3 nucleotides are TGTGCCAGCAGTCCAAGGGTGTTCGATGGCTACACCTTC. Protein: CASSPRVFDGYTF.

This chain uses TRBV5-1 with TRBJ1-2; the match to TRBD1 covers 7 bases. Germline V gene data show CDR1 as SGHRS and CDR2 as YFSETQ. Trimming removed 3 bases from V and 8 bases from J; junction bases left unmatched: 7. The CDR3 is 13 residues long. This CDR3 reads CASSSRQGVGYTF. CDR3 DNA sequence: TGCGCCAGCAGCTCCCGACAGGGCGTAGGCTACACCTTC.

The chain joins TRBV14 to TRBJ2-2; no definite D call. The CDR3 length is 14 residues. Trimming cost V 1 base and J 1 base, with 4 bases left between them. Germline V gene lookup returns CDR1 SGHDN and CDR2 FVKESK. The CDR3 is CASSQGRNTGELFF. CDR3 nucleotide sequence: TGTGCCAGCAGCCAAGGCAGGAACACCGGGGAGCTGTTTTTT.

This clone occurred a few times. The chain carries TRBV18 and TRBJ1-1, with D unclear. Deletions cut 3 bases from V and 5 bases from J, with 19 bases between. Germline loops: CDR1 KGHSH, CDR2 LQKENI. This CDR3 is 16 amino acids long. The CDR3 loop reads CASSPLPPGRQTEAFF. CDR3 coding DNA: TGTGCCAGCTCACCCCTCCCCCCCGGCAGGCAGACTGAAGCTTTCTTT.

The chain has TRBV6-5 and TRBJ2-4; TRBD2 aligns across 7 bases. With V trimmed by 10 bases and J by 5 bases, 8 bases remained unmatched. Per the germline V gene, CDR1 is MNHEY and CDR2 is SVGAGI. The CDR3 has 13 residues. The CDR3 DNA reads TGTGCCACCGGGGGGACTTACGAAAACATTCAGTACTTC. It is translated as CATGGTYENIQYF.

In this sample, this clone turned up a few times. The chain joins TRBV27 to TRBJ2-3; TRBD1 might be the D (5 bases). This CDR3 comprises 18 residues. Germline assignment: CDR1 MNHEY and CDR2 SMNVEV (reference sequence). V lost 0 bases and J 0 bases, leaving 16 bases between the germline ends. Here the CDR3 DNA reads TGTGCCAGCAGTTTATCGTATCCCACAGGAACTAGCACAGATACGCAGTATTTT. This codes for CASSLSYPTGTSTDTQYF.

The chain carries TRBV11-2 and TRBJ2-5, with D tentatively TRBD1 or TRBD2 (6 bases each). This CDR3 has 14 residues. CDR1 and CDR2 from the germline V gene are SGHAT and FQNNGV. V was pared by 2 bases and J by 1 base, with 8 bases between. The CDR3 loop is CASSLRGVQETQYF. Written as DNA, the CDR3 is TGTGCCAGCAGCTTAAGGGGGGTCCAAGAGACCCAGTACTTC. The whole variable domain, filled in from reference TRBV11-2 and TRBJ2-5, reads EAGVAQSPRYKIIEKRQSVAFWCNPISGHATLYWYQQILGQGPKLLIQFQNNGVVDDSQLPKDRFSAERLKGVDSTLKIQPAKLEDSAVYLCASSLRGVQETQYFGPGTRLLVL.

As regards this clone: With a much larger clone just one base away, this may be a read error. V and J are TRBV14 and TRBJ2-7, with 10 bases aligning to TRBD1. The trim removed 4 bases at V and 2 bases at J, leaving 2 bases unmatched. The CDR3 totals 14 residues. Looked up from germline, CDR1 is SGHDN and CDR2 is FVKESK. Written as DNA, the CDR3 is TGTGCCAGCAGCCCCGGGACAGGGGCCTACGAGCAGTACTTC. It translates to CASSPGTGAYEQYF. The complete variable domain, with remaining parts taken from reference TRBV14 and TRBJ2-7, reads EAGVTQFPSHSVIEKGQTVTLRCDPISGHDNLYWYRRVMGKEIKFLLHFVKESKQDESGMPNNRFLAERTGGTYSTLKVQPAELEDSGVYFCASSPGTGAYEQYFGPGTRLTVT.

In its sample, this clone is medium-sized. This chain joins TRBV5-5 and TRBJ1-1, with D unclear. CDR1 is SGHKS, CDR2 YYEKEE, per germline (reference sequence). V was pared by 2 bases and J by 2 bases, with 7 bases between. This CDR3 contains 13 residues. Here the CDR3 reads CASSFGPNTEAFF. The DNA of the CDR3 is TGTGCCAGCAGCTTCGGACCCAACACTGAAGCTTTCTTT.

This sequence joins TRBV10-3 and TRBJ2-7, with D perhaps assigned TRBD1 or TRBD2 (5 bases each). Trimming took off 2 bases at V and 5 bases at J, with 13 bases between the two ends. Germline V lookup: CDR1 ENHRY, CDR2 SYGVKD. The CDR3 is 14 residues long. CDR3 in DNA: TGTGCCATCAGTGAGGGGAGCAAGGGGAACGAGCAGTACTTC. Translation gives CAISEGSKGNEQYF.

The chain carries TRBV9 and TRBJ1-2; the D is unclear. CDR3 length equals 14 residues. Trimming removed 4 bases at V and 8 bases at J, with 18 bases between. Germline loops: CDR1 SGDLS, CDR2 YYNGEE. CDR3: CASSLRPDGGGYTF. Here the CDR3 DNA reads TGTGCCAGCAGCCTCAGACCCGATGGAGGAGGCTACACCTTC.

This chain joins TRBV6-1 and TRBJ2-3; a weak D match, TRBD2 (6 bases). With 0 bases removed from V and 7 bases from J, the gap between germline ends came to 8 bases. Germline V CDR1 and CDR2: MNHNS, SASEGT. This CDR3 contains 13 residues. CDR3 in DNA: TGTGCCAGCAGTGAAGCGCGGGGAAATACGCAGTATTTT. It encodes CASSEARGNTQYF.